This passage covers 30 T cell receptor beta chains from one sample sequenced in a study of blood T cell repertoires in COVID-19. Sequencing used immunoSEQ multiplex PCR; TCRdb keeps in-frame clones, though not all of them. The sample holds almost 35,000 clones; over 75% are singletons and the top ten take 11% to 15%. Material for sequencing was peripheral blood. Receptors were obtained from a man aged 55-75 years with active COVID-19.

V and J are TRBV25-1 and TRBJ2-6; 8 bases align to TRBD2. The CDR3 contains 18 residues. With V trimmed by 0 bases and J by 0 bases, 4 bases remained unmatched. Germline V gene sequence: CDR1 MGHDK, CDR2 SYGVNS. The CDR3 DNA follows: TGTGCCAGCAGTGAATATGCGGGAGGCTACTCTGGGGCCAACGTCCTGACTTTC. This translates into CASSEYAGGYSGANVLTF.

CDR3 amino acids: CASSPRQGSNSPLHF. CDR3 nucleotide sequence: TGTGCCAGCAGCCCACGACAGGGAAGTAATTCACCCCTCCACTTT. This chain links TRBV7-2 with TRBJ1-6, with TRBD1 matching over 7 bases. After removal of 5 bases from V and 6 bases from J, the junction contained 7 bases not matched to a gene. The germline V gene has CDR1 SGHTA and CDR2 FQGNSA. This CDR3 has 15 amino acids. Together with reference TRBV7-2 and TRBJ1-6, the CDR3 gives the full variable domain: GAGVSQSPSNKVTEKGKDVELRCDPISGHTALYWYRQSLGQGLEFLIYFQGNSAPDKSGLPSDRFSAERTGGSVSTLTIQRTQQEDSAVYLCASSPRQGSNSPLHFGNGTRLTVT.

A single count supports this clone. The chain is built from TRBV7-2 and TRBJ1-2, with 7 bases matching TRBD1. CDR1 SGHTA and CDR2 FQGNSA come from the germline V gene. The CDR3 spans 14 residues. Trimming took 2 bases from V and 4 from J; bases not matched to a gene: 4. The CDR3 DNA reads TGTGCCAGCAGCTTACGGGACAGCGGCTATGGCTACACCTTC. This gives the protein CASSLRDSGYGYTF.

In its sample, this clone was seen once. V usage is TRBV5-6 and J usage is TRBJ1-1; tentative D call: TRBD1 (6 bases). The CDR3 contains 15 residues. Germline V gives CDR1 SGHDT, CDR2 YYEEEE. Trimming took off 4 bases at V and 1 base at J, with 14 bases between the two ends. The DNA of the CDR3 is TGTGCCAGCAGCGCCGTCGACAGGAGGAACACTGAAGCTTTCTTT. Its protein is CASSAVDRRNTEAFF.

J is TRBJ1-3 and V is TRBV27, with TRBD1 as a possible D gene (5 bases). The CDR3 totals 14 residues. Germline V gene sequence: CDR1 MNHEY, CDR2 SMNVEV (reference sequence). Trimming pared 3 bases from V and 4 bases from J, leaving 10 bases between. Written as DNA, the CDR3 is TGTGCCAGCAGTTTTACAGGTTCCGGAAACACCATATATTTT. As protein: CASSFTGSGNTIYF.

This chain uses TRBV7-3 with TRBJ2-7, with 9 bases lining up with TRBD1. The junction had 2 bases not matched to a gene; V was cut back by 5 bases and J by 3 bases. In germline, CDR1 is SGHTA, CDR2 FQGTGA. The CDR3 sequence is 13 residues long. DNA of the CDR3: TGTGCCAGCAGCCAGGACAGGGGCTACGAGCAGTACTTC. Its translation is CASSQDRGYEQYF.

The CDR3 loop is CASSQVGTGTDTQYF. DNA of the CDR3: TGCGCCAGCAGCCAAGTGGGGACTGGGACAGATACGCAGTATTTT. The chain is built from TRBV4-1 and TRBJ2-3; possible D gene TRBD2, 6 bases. This CDR3 region has 15 residues. Trimming removed 1 base at V and 3 bases at J, with 11 bases between. Germline V gene lookup returns CDR1 MGHRA and CDR2 YSYEKL.

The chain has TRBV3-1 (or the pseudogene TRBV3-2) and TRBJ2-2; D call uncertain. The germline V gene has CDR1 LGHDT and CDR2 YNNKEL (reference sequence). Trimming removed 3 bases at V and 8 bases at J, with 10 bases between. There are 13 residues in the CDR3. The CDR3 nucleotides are TGTGCCAGCAGCCATGGCCCTGGTGGGGAGCTGTTTTTT. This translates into CASSHGPGGELFF.

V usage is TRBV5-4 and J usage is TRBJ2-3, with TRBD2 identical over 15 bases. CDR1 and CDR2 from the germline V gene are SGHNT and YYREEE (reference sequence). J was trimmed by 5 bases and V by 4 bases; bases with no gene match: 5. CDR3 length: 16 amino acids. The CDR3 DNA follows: TGTGCCAGCAGCCAAGGGACTAGCGGGGGGAGAGATACGCAGTATTTT. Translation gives CASSQGTSGGRDTQYF.

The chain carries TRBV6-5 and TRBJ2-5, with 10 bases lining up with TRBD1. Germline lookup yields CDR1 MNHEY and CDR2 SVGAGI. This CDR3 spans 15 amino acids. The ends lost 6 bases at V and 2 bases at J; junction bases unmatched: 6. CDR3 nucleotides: TGTGCCAGCAGCCTGGACAGGGGGAAACAAGAGACCCAGTACTTC. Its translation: CASSLDRGKQETQYF.

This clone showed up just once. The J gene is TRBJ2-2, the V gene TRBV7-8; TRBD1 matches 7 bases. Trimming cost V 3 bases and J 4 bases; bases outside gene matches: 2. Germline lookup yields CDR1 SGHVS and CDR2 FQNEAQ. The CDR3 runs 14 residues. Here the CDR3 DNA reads TGTGCCAGCAGCTTGGGACAGCGCACCGGGGAGCTGTTTTTT. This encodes CASSLGQRTGELFF.

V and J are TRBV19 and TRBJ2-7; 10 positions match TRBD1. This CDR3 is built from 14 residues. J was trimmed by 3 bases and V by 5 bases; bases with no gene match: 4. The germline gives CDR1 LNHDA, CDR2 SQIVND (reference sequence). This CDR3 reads CASSSRDRGYEQYF. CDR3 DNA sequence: TGTGCCAGTAGTTCACGGGACAGGGGCTACGAGCAGTACTTC.

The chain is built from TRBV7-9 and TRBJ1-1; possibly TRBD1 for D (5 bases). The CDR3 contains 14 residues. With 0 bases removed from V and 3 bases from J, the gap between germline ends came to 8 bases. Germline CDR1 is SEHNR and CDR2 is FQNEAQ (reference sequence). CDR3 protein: CASSLALGDTEAFF. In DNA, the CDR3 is TGTGCCAGCAGCTTAGCGTTAGGGGACACTGAAGCTTTCTTT.

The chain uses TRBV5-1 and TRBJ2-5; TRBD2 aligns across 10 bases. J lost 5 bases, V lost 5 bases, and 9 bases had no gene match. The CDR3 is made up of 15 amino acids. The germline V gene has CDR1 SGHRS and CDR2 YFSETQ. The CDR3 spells CASSNPSGRGETQYF. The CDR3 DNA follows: TGCGCCAGCAGTAACCCCAGCGGGAGGGGGGAGACCCAGTACTTC.

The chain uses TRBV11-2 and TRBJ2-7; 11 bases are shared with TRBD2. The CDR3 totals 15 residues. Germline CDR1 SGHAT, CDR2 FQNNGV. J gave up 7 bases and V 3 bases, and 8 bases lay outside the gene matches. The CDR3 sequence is CASSLEGLAETEQYF. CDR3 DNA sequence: TGTGCCAGCAGCTTGGAGGGACTAGCGGAAACTGAGCAGTACTTC. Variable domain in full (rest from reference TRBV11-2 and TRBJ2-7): EAGVAQSPRYKIIEKRQSVAFWCNPISGHATLYWYQQILGQGPKLLIQFQNNGVVDDSQLPKDRFSAERLKGVDSTLKIQPAKLEDSAVYLCASSLEGLAETEQYFGPGTRLTVT.

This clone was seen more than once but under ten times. Here the CDR3 reads CASSRGAQGQPQHF. In nucleotides, the CDR3 is TGTGCCAGCAGCCGGGGAGCACAGGGTCAGCCCCAGCATTTT. The genes are TRBV7-2 and TRBJ1-5; D might be TRBD1 (6 bases). The CDR3 contains 14 residues. In germline, CDR1 is SGHTA, CDR2 FQGNSA. The V and J ends lost 5 bases and 6 bases respectively, with 14 bases between them.

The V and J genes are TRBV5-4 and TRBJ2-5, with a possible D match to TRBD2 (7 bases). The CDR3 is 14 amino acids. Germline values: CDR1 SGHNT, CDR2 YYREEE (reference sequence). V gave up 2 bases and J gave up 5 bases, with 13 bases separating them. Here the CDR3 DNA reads TGTGCCAGCAGCTTACGGGGGGCAGGGGAGACCCAGTACTTC. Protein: CASSLRGAGETQYF.

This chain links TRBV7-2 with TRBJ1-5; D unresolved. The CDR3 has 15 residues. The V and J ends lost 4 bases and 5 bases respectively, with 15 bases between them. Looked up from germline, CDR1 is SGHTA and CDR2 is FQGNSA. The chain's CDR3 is CASSSTAYPDQPQHF. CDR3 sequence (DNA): TGTGCCAGCAGCTCAACAGCTTACCCCGATCAGCCCCAGCATTTT. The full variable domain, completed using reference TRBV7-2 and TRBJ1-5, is GAGVSQSPSNKVTEKGKDVELRCDPISGHTALYWYRQSLGQGLEFLIYFQGNSAPDKSGLPSDRFSAERTGGSVSTLTIQRTQQEDSAVYLCASSSTAYPDQPQHFGDGTRLSIL.

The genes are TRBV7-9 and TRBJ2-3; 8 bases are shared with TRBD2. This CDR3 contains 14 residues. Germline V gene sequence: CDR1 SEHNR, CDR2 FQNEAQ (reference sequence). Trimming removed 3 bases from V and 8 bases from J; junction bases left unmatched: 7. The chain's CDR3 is CASSLGTRAGTQYF. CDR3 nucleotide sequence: TGTGCCAGCAGCTTGGGGACTAGAGCTGGTACGCAGTATTTT.

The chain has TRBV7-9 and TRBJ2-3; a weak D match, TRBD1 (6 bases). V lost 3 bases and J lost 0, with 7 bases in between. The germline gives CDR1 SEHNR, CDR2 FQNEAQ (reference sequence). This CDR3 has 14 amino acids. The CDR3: CASSFGQSTDTQYF. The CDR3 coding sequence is TGTGCCAGCAGCTTCGGACAGAGCACAGATACGCAGTATTTT.

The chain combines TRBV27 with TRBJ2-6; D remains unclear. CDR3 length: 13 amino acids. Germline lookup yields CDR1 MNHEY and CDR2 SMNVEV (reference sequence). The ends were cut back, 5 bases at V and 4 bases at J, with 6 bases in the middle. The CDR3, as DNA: TGTGCCAGCAGTCCCCAGGGGGCCAACGTCCTGACTTTC. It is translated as CASSPQGANVLTF. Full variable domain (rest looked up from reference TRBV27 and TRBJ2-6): EAQVTQNPRYLITVTGKKLTVTCSQNMNHEYMSWYRQDPGLGLRQIYYSMNVEVTDKGDVPEGYKVSRKEKRNFPLILESPSPNQTSLYFCASSPQGANVLTFGAGSRLTVL.

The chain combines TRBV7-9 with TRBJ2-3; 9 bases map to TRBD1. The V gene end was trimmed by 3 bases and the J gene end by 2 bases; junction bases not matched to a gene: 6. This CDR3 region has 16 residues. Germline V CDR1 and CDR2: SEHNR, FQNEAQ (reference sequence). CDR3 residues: CASSLSRDRDTDTQYF. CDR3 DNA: TGTGCCAGCAGCTTGAGTAGGGACAGGGACACAGATACGCAGTATTTT.

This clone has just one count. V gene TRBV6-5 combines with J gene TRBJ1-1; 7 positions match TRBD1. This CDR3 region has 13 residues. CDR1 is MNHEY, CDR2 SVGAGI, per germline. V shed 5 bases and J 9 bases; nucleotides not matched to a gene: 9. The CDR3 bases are TGTGCCAGCAGTCCTAGGGGGCGCCCCCAAGCTTTCTTT. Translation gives CASSPRGRPQAFF.

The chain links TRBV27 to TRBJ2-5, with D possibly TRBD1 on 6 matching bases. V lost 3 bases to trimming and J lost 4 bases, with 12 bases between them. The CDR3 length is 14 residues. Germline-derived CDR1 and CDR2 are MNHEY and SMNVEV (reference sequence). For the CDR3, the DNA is TGTGCCAGCAGTTTGCGAGGGGGTCCAGAGACCCAGTACTTC. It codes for CASSLRGGPETQYF.

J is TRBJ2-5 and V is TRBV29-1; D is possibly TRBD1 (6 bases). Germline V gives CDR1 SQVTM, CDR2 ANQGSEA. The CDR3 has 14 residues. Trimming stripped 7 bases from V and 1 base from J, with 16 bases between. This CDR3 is CSAGVQGAQETQYF. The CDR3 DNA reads TGCAGCGCCGGTGTACAGGGTGCCCAAGAGACCCAGTACTTC.

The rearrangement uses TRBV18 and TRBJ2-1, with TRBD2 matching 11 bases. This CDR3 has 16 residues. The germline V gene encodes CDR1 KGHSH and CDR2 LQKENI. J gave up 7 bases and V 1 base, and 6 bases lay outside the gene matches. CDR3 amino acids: CASSPLETSGINEQFF. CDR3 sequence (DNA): TGTGCCAGCTCACCACTGGAGACTAGCGGGATTAATGAGCAGTTCTTC.

DNA for the CDR3: TGTGCCAGCAGTTTAAGCCAGGGCAGTTCCTTTAATCAGCCCCAGCATTTT. Encoded protein: CASSLSQGSSFNQPQHF. The rearrangement uses TRBV28 and TRBJ1-5; possible D gene TRBD1, 5 bases. CDR3 size: 17 residues. V lost 2 bases and J 4 bases, leaving 18 bases between the germline ends. From germline, CDR1 is MDHEN and CDR2 SYDVKM.

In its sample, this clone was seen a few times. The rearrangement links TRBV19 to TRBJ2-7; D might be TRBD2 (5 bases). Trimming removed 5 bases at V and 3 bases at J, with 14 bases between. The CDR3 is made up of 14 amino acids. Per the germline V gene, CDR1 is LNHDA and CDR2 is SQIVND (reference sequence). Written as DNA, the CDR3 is TGTGCCAGTAGTTCCCGGGAAAGGTACTACGAGCAGTACTTC. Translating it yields CASSSRERYYEQYF.

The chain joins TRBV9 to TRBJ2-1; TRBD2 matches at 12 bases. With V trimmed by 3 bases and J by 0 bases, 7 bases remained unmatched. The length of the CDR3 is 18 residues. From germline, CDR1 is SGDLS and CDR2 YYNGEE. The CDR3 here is CASSGLAGDSNSYNEQFF. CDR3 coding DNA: TGTGCCAGCAGCGGACTAGCGGGAGACTCAAACTCCTACAATGAGCAGTTCTTC.

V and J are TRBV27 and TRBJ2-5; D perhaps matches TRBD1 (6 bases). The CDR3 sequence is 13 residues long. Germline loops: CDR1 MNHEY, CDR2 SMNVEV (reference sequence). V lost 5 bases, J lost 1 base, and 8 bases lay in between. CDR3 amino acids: CASSLQGQETQYF. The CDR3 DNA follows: TGTGCCAGCAGTCTACAGGGCCAAGAGACCCAGTACTTC.